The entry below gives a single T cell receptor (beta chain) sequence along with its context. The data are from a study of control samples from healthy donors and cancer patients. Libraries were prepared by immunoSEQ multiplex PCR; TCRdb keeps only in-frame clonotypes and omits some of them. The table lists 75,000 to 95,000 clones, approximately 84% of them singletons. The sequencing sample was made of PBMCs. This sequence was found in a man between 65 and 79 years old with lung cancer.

CDR3 in DNA: TGTGCCGGGGAGCGGGGGGGCCCCGGCCCAAACACCGGGGAGCTGTTTTTT. Residues: CAGERGGPGPNTGELFF. V is TRBV30 and J is TRBJ2-2, with 10 nucleotides matching TRBD2. J was trimmed by 2 bases and V by 8 bases; bases with no gene match: 14. CDR3 length equals 17 residues. The V gene's germline CDR1 is GTSNPN and CDR2 SVGIG (reference sequence).